Each of the 12 T cell receptor beta chains below was sequenced from the same sample in a study of blood T cell repertoires in COVID-19. The protocol was immunoSEQ multiplex PCR, while the TCRdb copy is restricted to in-frame clones and leaves out a portion. Seen here are some 300,000 clones, about nine tenths observed once, and the top ten hold more than 6.5%. The sequenced sample was peripheral blood. The receptors were sampled from a woman aged 25 to 39 who had recovered from COVID-19.

The chain uses TRBV11-2 and TRBJ2-7; TRBD1 is a possible D gene (6 bases). The CDR3 spans 13 residues. Germline assignment: CDR1 SGHAT and CDR2 FQNNGV. V was shortened by 5 bases and J by 2 bases, with 10 bases between the two germline ends. CDR3 sequence: CASSQGGPYEQYF. The CDR3 coding sequence is TGTGCCAGCAGCCAAGGGGGACCCTACGAGCAGTACTTC.

V gene TRBV23-1 combines with J gene TRBJ2-7; the D gene is possibly TRBD1 (5 bases). TRBV23-1 is classed as an ORF, of uncertain function. The CDR3 contains 14 residues. Trimming shortened V by 10 bases and J by 2 bases, and 18 bases separated the two germline ends. This CDR3 reads CATQSPRVTYEQYF. For the CDR3, the DNA is TGCGCCACCCAGTCACCCAGGGTAACCTACGAGCAGTACTTC.

CDR3 sequence (DNA): TGTGCCAGCAGTCCTCTGGGCCTGTCCTACGAGCAGTACTTC. It yields the protein CASSPLGLSYEQYF. This rearrangement joins TRBV2 to TRBJ2-7; no definite D call. The length of the CDR3 is 14 residues. Looked up from germline, CDR1 is SNHLY and CDR2 is FYNNEI. The V gene lost 5 bases and the J gene lost 1 base, with 12 bases spanning the gap.

J is TRBJ1-6 and V is TRBV9, with D uncertain. The CDR3 covers 13 residues. Trimming shortened V by 0 bases and J by 8 bases, and 6 bases separated the two germline ends. CDR1 and CDR2 (germline): SGDLS, YYNGEE. The CDR3 is CASSVGPDSPLHF. In DNA, the CDR3 is TGTGCCAGCAGCGTAGGCCCAGATTCACCCCTCCACTTT.

The chain couples TRBV6-5 to TRBJ2-5; D is ambiguous. The DNA end is more similar to TRBJ2-7, so the J call may be wrong. The germline V gene has CDR1 MNHEY and CDR2 SVGAGI. The CDR3 length is 16 residues. The CDR3 DNA sequence: TGTGCCAGCAGTTACTCGTCATCCGGTAGCTCCTACGAGCAGTACTTC. Amino acid sequence: CASSYSSSGSSYEQYF.

The rearrangement joins TRBV25-1 to TRBJ2-5, with 7 bases aligning to TRBD2. V lost 4 bases to trimming and J lost 9 bases; unmatched junction nucleotides: 8. The CDR3 totals 13 residues. Germline V gene data show CDR1 as MGHDK and CDR2 as SYGVNS. DNA of the CDR3: TGTGCCAGCAGTGTGGGGGGGGACTTTCCCCAGTACTTC. Encoded protein: CASSVGGDFPQYF.

The chain links TRBV7-8 to TRBJ2-6; D possibly corresponds to TRBD2 (5 bases). This CDR3 region has 21 residues. Trimming left V 4 bases short and J 2 bases short, with 27 bases between. Germline V gene sequence: CDR1 SGHVS, CDR2 FQNEAQ. The CDR3 loop reads CASSSLEGLAELPTGANVLTF. DNA for the CDR3: TGTGCCAGCAGCTCACTAGAGGGCCTGGCGGAACTCCCTACTGGGGCCAACGTCCTGACTTTC.

The rearrangement links TRBV28 to TRBJ1-2; D remains ambiguous. The CDR3 totals 14 residues. The ends were cut back, 2 bases at V and 4 bases at J, with 11 bases in the middle. Germline values: CDR1 MDHEN, CDR2 SYDVKM. The CDR3 DNA is TGTGCCAGCAGTTTACGACCGAGAGGCTATGGCTACACCTTC. Its protein product is CASSLRPRGYGYTF.

The rearrangement links TRBV27 to TRBJ2-3, with a tentative D call TRBD2 (7 bases). Germline CDR1 is MNHEY and CDR2 is SMNVEV (reference sequence). The CDR3 extends over 17 amino acids. Trimming removed 3 bases from V and 1 base from J, with 17 bases in between. CDR3: CASSFLSRGHGTDTQYF. DNA of the CDR3: TGTGCCAGCAGTTTTCTTTCGCGGGGGCACGGCACAGATACGCAGTATTTT.

This sequence joins TRBV5-5 and TRBJ2-7, with 7 bases fitting TRBD1. The CDR3 runs 14 residues. The J segment lost 7 bases and the V segment lost 0 bases, leaving 7 bases of the junction unmatched. Germline V gene sequence: CDR1 SGHKS, CDR2 YYEKEE (reference sequence). Here the CDR3 reads CASSLVRGHGEQYF. The CDR3 region has the DNA TGTGCCAGCAGCTTGGTGAGGGGGCATGGGGAGCAGTACTTC.

The chain combines TRBV29-1 with TRBJ2-3, with TRBD2 matching over 12 bases. V lost 2 bases to trimming and J lost 0 bases; unmatched junction nucleotides: 9. This CDR3 comprises 18 residues. CDR1 SQVTM and CDR2 ANQGSEA come from the germline V gene. Written as DNA, the CDR3 is TGCAGCGTTGAATCATCCGGGACTAGCGGGCTTAGCACAGATACGCAGTATTTT. Encoded protein: CSVESSGTSGLSTDTQYF.

The chain couples TRBV6-5 to TRBJ1-5, with a weak D call TRBD1 (5 bases). CDR3 length: 13 residues. The germline CDR1 and CDR2 sequences are MNHEY and SVGAGI. V lost 8 bases, J lost 4 bases, and 12 bases lay in between. The CDR3 DNA reads as TGTGCCAGCGGAGGGCGGACAAATCAGCCCCAGCATTTT. It specifies CASGGRTNQPQHF.